A single sample gave rise to the 16 T cell receptor beta chains below, sequenced in a study of response to subunit inactivated influenza vaccine. TCRdb independently ran MiXCR on the RT-PCR reads; one entry per CDR3 protein. The repertoire has 550,000 to 800,000 distinct CDR3 sequences, over 11% of them found once; the top ten carry 6.5% to 8.5%. Here the sequenced sample was PBMCs from blood, taken around 14 days before vaccination. The source of these receptors is a man aged 50 or older who received an inactivated influenza vaccine.

The chain carries TRBV7-9 and TRBJ2-3; 7 bases line up with TRBD1. The V gene's germline CDR1 is SEHNR and CDR2 FQNEAQ (reference sequence). J lost 4 bases, V lost 2 bases, and 9 bases had no gene match. The CDR3 covers 16 residues. Written as DNA, the CDR3 is TGTGCCAGCAGCTTACCGGGACAGCCCGAGGCAGATACGCAGTATTTT. Protein product: CASSLPGQPEADTQYF.

Remarks on this clonotype: A much larger clone lies one base from this, so it may be a read error. The chain uses TRBV4-3 and TRBJ1-2; D possibly corresponds to TRBD1 (5 bases). Trimming removed 0 bases at V and 5 bases at J, with 10 bases between. The CDR3 is 14 amino acids. CDR1 and CDR2 (germline): LGHNA, YSLEER. The CDR3 sequence is CASSQDRVLYGYTF. The CDR3 DNA reads TGCGCCAGCAGCCAAGACAGGGTCCTGTATGGCTACACCTTC.

The V gene is TRBV5-5, the J gene TRBJ2-3; unclear D gene. The CDR3 covers 15 residues. CDR1 SGHKS and CDR2 YYEKEE come from the germline V gene (reference sequence). V gave up 0 bases and J gave up 2 bases, with 10 bases separating them. CDR3 nucleotide sequence: TGTGCCAGCAGCTTGGCACATTCCGCCACAGATACGCAGTATTTT. Its translation: CASSLAHSATDTQYF.

V is TRBV29-1 and J is TRBJ2-1, with 11 bases identical to TRBD2. In germline, CDR1 is SQVTM, CDR2 ANQGSEA. V shed 7 bases, J shed 4 bases, and the junction held 21 bases outside the gene matches. The CDR3 is made up of 19 amino acids. CDR3 bases: TGCAGCGCAATTCTCCGGGACAGGGATAGCGGGAGGGGGTACAATGAGCAGTTCTTC. Encoded protein: CSAILRDRDSGRGYNEQFF.

Only a few counts were recorded for this clonotype. The rearrangement uses TRBV29-1 and TRBJ2-5, with a possible D match to TRBD1 (5 bases). The CDR3 is made up of 12 amino acids. Germline V gene lookup returns CDR1 SQVTM and CDR2 ANQGSEA. V lost 7 bases to trimming and J lost 0 bases, with 9 bases between them. CDR3 bases: TGCAGCGCAAAGGACAACCAAGAGACCCAGTACTTC. It encodes CSAKDNQETQYF.

This clonotype was observed a handful of times. The chain has TRBV5-1 and TRBJ1-2, with 8 positions matching TRBD1. The CDR3 sequence is 13 residues long. The ends lost 4 bases at V and 13 bases at J; junction bases unmatched: 12. Per the germline V gene, CDR1 is SGHRS and CDR2 is YFSETQ. The CDR3 is CASSPGQGQVSTF. The CDR3 DNA is TGCGCCAGCAGCCCAGGACAGGGCCAGGTTAGCACCTTC. Drawing the rest from reference TRBV5-1 and TRBJ1-2, the complete variable domain is KAGVTQTPRYLIKTRGQQVTLSCSPISGHRSVSWYQQTPGQGLQFLFEYFSETQRNKGNFPGRFSGRQFSNSRSEMNVSTLELGDSALYLCASSPGQGQVSTFGSGTRLTVV.

This clonotype was recorded a few times. V and J are TRBV5-1 and TRBJ2-7, with TRBD2 matching over 7 bases. Germline V CDR1 and CDR2: SGHRS, YFSETQ. This CDR3 is 16 amino acids long. The V gene end was trimmed by 4 bases and the J gene end by 1 base; junction bases not matched to a gene: 11. The CDR3 region is CASSPQTSSRSYEQYF. CDR3 coding DNA: TGCGCCAGCAGCCCCCAGACTAGCTCTAGGTCCTACGAGCAGTACTTC.

This clonotype was seen more than once but under ten times. V and J are TRBV2 and TRBJ2-7; weak D call: TRBD2 (5 bases). The CDR3 consists of 14 residues. Trimming took 8 bases from V and 0 from J, leaving 14 bases between them. Germline CDR1 SNHLY, CDR2 FYNNEI. CDR3 loop: CASQKGDSSYEQYF. CDR3 sequence (DNA): TGTGCCAGCCAAAAGGGAGATAGCTCCTACGAGCAGTACTTC. Looking up the rest from reference TRBV2 and TRBJ2-7 gives the full variable domain: EPEVTQTPSHQVTQMGQEVILRCVPISNHLYFYWYRQILGQKVEFLVSFYNNEISEKSEIFDDQFSVERPDGSNFTLKIRSTKLEDSAMYFCASQKGDSSYEQYFGPGTRLTVT.

This chain connects TRBV20-1 to TRBJ2-2; 8 nucleotides align to TRBD1. Per the germline V gene, CDR1 is DFQATT and CDR2 is SNEGSKA (reference sequence). This CDR3 comprises 13 residues. V dropped 4 bases and J dropped 5; count of bases not matched to a gene: 3. CDR3 in DNA: TGCAGTGCTATGAGACAGGGGACCGGGGAGCTGTTTTTT. It is translated as CSAMRQGTGELFF.

This clonotype occurred a few times. The chain carries TRBV7-9 and TRBJ1-2; 8 bases line up with TRBD1. V lost 3 bases to trimming and J lost 4 bases; unmatched junction nucleotides: 10. Germline values: CDR1 SEHNR, CDR2 FQNEAQ (reference sequence). The CDR3 length is 16 residues. The CDR3 spells CASSLRVGDRRYGYTF. CDR3 DNA: TGTGCCAGCAGCTTGAGGGTTGGGGACAGGCGCTATGGCTACACCTTC.

The V call is TRBV5-1, the J call TRBJ2-1; D unclear. V gave up 2 bases and J gave up 5 bases, with 5 bases separating them. The V gene's germline CDR1 is SGHRS and CDR2 YFSETQ. The CDR3 is 12 residues long. Written as DNA, the CDR3 is TGCGCCAGCAGCTTTGTCGACAATGAGCAGTTCTTC. Residues: CASSFVDNEQFF.

This clonotype has more than one count but fewer than ten. This chain joins TRBV7-6 and TRBJ2-7, with D perhaps matching TRBD1 or TRBD2 (5 bases each). Trimming took 2 bases from V and 5 from J, leaving 19 bases between them. CDR1 is SGHVS and CDR2 is FNYEAQ in the germline V gene. This CDR3 comprises 16 residues. This CDR3 is CASSLSWGTIIDEQYF. CDR3 nucleotides: TGTGCCAGCAGCTTAAGTTGGGGGACCATAATCGACGAGCAGTACTTC.

This clonotype was seen a few times. The chain employs TRBV29-1 and TRBJ2-1; D might be TRBD2 (5 bases). CDR3 length: 13 residues. Trimming shortened V by 6 bases and J by 5 bases, and 14 bases separated the two germline ends. The germline V gene has CDR1 SQVTM and CDR2 ANQGSEA. The CDR3 DNA is TGCAGCGTGGAGGAGATGGTACACAATGAGCAGTTCTTC. This gives the protein CSVEEMVHNEQFF.

The V gene is TRBV2, the J gene TRBJ2-3; the match to TRBD2 covers 9 bases. This CDR3 has 14 amino acids. Germline values: CDR1 SNHLY, CDR2 FYNNEI. Trimming took 3 bases from V and 6 from J; bases not matched to a gene: 4. CDR3 sequence reads: CASSEGLATDTQYF. CDR3 in DNA: TGTGCCAGCAGTGAGGGACTAGCTACGGATACGCAGTATTTT.

This clonotype came up many times. J is TRBJ2-2 and V is TRBV7-6; D is perhaps TRBD1 (5 bases). The V end lost 5 bases, the J end lost 1 base, and 8 bases lay between the germline ends. Germline V lookup: CDR1 SGHVS, CDR2 FNYEAQ. The CDR3 loop spans 14 amino acids. This CDR3 reads CASSGQLNTGELFF. CDR3 bases: TGTGCCAGCAGCGGACAATTGAACACCGGGGAGCTGTTTTTT.

This clonotype was found a few times. This rearrangement joins TRBV11-2 to TRBJ2-5, with 10 bases lining up with TRBD2. From germline, CDR1 is SGHAT and CDR2 FQNNGV. This CDR3 comprises 15 residues. V dropped 3 bases and J dropped 5; count of bases not matched to a gene: 6. The CDR3 DNA follows: TGTGCCAGCAGCTTTATACTAGCGGGACTTGAGACCCAGTACTTC. Translating it yields CASSFILAGLETQYF.